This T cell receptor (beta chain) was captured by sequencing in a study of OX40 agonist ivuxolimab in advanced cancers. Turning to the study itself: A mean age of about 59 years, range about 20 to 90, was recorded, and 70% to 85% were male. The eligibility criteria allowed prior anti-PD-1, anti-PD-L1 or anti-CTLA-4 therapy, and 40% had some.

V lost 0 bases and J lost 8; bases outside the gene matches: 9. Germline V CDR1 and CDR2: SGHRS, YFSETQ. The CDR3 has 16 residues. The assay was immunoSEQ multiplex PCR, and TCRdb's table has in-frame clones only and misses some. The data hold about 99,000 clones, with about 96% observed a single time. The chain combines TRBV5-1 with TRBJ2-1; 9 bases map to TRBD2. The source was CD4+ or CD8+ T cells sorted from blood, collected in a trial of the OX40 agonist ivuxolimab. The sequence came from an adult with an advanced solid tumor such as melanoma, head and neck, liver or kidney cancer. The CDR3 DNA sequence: TGCGCCAGCAGCTTGGCCGGGCCTAGCGGGATGGATGAGCAGTTCTTC. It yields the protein CASSLAGPSGMDEQFF.